The rows below give T cell receptor beta chains drawn from one sample of a study of blood T cell repertoires in COVID-19. The method was immunoSEQ multiplex PCR; TCRdb's version includes in-frame clones alone and lacks a portion of them. The sample holds about 120,000 clones, more than 80% seen once. Sample: peripheral blood. The receptors shown here come from a man between 40 and 49 years old with acute or convalescent COVID-19. CDR3s include the opening cysteine and the closing phenylalanine or tryptophan. Fields, in order: V gene, J gene, clone size, D gene, CDR3 DNA, CDR3 protein. D genes are given only for firm matches. A clone size is listed for some rows: how often the clone was seen (once, few, many), or a class if it is expanded.

TRBV30	TRBJ2-2	.	.	TGTGCCTGGAGTGTACTGGCAGGGAGGACCGGGGAGCTGTTTTTT	CAWSVLAGRTGELFF
TRBV5-4	TRBJ1-4	.	.	TGTGCCAGCAGCAGGGAGGGCGGGGGCCGGGAAAAACTGTTTTTT	CASSREGGGREKLFF
TRBV27	TRBJ1-5	.	.	TGTGCCAGCAGTCCGAAATCGGGGGGCCTACAGCCCCAGCATTTT	CASSPKSGGLQPQHF
TRBV4-2	TRBJ2-7	.	.	TGTGCCAGCAGCCAAGACGGACAGAGGTCTTACGAGCAGTACTTC	CASSQDGQRSYEQYF
TRBV5-4	TRBJ1-3	.	.	TGTGCCAGCAGCTGGGACACTGCTGGAAACACCATATATTTT	CASSWDTAGNTIYF
TRBV30	TRBJ1-2	.	.	TGTGCCTGGAGTGTCGGGGGGTATGGCTACACCTTC	CAWSVGGYGYTF
TRBV6-1	TRBJ2-2	.	.	TGTGCCAGCAGTGCGTTAAAACCACAGGGTGGCACCGGGGAGCTGTTTTTT	CASSALKPQGGTGELFF
TRBV6-5	TRBJ1-5	.	.	TGTGCCTCCGGGAGGACAACTCAGCCCCAGCATTTT	CASGRTTQPQHF
TRBV24-1	TRBJ2-1	many	.	TGTGCCACCAGTGATCCGGGAGTGGACTACAATGAGCAGTTCTTC	CATSDPGVDYNEQFF
TRBV2	TRBJ2-3	.	TRBD2	TGTGCCAGCAGCCGGACTAGCGGGAGCAGGGATACGCAGTATTTT	CASSRTSGSRDTQYF
TRBV5-4	TRBJ2-7	.	.	TGTGCCAGCAGCCTCCCTTCCTTTAGTGCCTACGAGCAGTACTTC	CASSLPSFSAYEQYF
TRBV7-8	TRBJ1-2	.	.	TGTGCCAGCAGCCAAGCGGGGGCGGGCTATGGCTACACCTTC	CASSQAGAGYGYTF
TRBV27	TRBJ2-7	.	TRBD1	TGTGCCAGCAGTACAACCGGGACAGGGGGCGAGCAGTACTTC	CASSTTGTGGEQYF
TRBV10-3	TRBJ2-7	.	TRBD2	TGTGCCATCAGTGATGATGGACTAGCGGGAGGGTCCGAGCAGTACTTC	CAISDDGLAGGSEQYF
TRBV9	TRBJ2-7	many	.	TGTGCCAGCAGTGAGGGATGGGACATGATCCCCAACTACGAGCAGTACTTC	CASSEGWDMIPNYEQYF
TRBV12-5	TRBJ1-2	.	TRBD1	TGTGCTAGTGGTTTTAACCCCTCGGGACAGGGGTGGGGGTACTATGGCTACACCTTC	CASGFNPSGQGWGYYGYTF
TRBV5-4	TRBJ1-2	.	.	TGTGCCAGCAGCTTGGTAGCGGTCTCCTATGGCTACACCTTC	CASSLVAVSYGYTF
TRBV5-1	TRBJ2-2	few	TRBD1	TGCGCCAGCAACCCGACAGGGGCACACACCGGGGAGCTGTTTTTT	CASNPTGAHTGELFF
TRBV5-1	TRBJ2-1	.	.	TGCGCCAGCAGCTTTAGCGAGGAGCAGTTCTTC	CASSFSEEQFF
TRBV19	TRBJ1-1	once	.	TGTGCCAGTAGTATCAGGGGCCTGGGCTTGAACACTGAAGCTTTCTTT	CASSIRGLGLNTEAFF
TRBV5-1	TRBJ1-1	.	TRBD1	TGCGCCAGCAGCCGGGGACAGGGGAACACTGAAGCTTTCTTT	CASSRGQGNTEAFF
TRBV29-1	TRBJ1-1	.	.	TGCAGCGTCCACAGGGAAATGAACACTGAAGCTTTCTTT	CSVHREMNTEAFF
TRBV3-1/TRBV3-2	TRBJ1-5	.	.	TGTGCCAGCAGCCATCAGAACAATCAGCCCCAGCATTTT	CASSHQNNQPQHF
TRBV12-3/TRBV12-4	TRBJ2-3	.	.	TGTGCCAGCAGTCCCTTGGGTGGAGGTACGCAGTATTTT	CASSPLGGGTQYF
TRBV5-1	TRBJ1-6	few	TRBD1	TGCGCCAGCAGCCCCCGACAGGGGGCGGATAATTCACCCCTCCACTTT	CASSPRQGADNSPLHF
TRBV27	TRBJ2-7	.	TRBD2	TGTGCCAGCAGCCTAGCCGGGACTAGCGGGAGATACGAGCAGTACTTC	CASSLAGTSGRYEQYF
TRBV11-2	TRBJ1-3	.	.	TGTGCCAGCAGCTTTGGGGGGGCCCGTGGAAACACCATATATTTT	CASSFGGARGNTIYF
TRBV12-3/TRBV12-4	TRBJ1-4	.	.	TGTGCCACTAACCGGGGGGGTGAGCTGTTTTTT	CATNRGGELFF